The 27 T cell receptor beta chains below come from one sample, sequenced in a study of blood T cell repertoires in COVID-19. Using immunoSEQ multiplex PCR, the repertoire was profiled, and TCRdb retains in-frame clones only, with some absent. The data contain fewer than 250,000 clones, about 83% of them singletons. Input material: peripheral blood. The origin of the receptors is a man aged 45-65 years with active or convalescent COVID-19.

V usage is TRBV6-5 and J usage is TRBJ1-1; the D gene is possibly TRBD1 (5 bases). This CDR3 region has 15 residues. Germline values: CDR1 MNHEY, CDR2 SVGAGI. Deletions cut 2 bases from V and 6 bases from J, with 16 bases between. CDR3 DNA sequence: TGTGCCAGCAGTTACGGGCCAGGGTTTAAGGCTGAAGCTTTCTTT. Amino acids: CASSYGPGFKAEAFF.

The chain couples TRBV21-1 to TRBJ1-1. TRBV21-1 is listed as a pseudogene. CDR3 length: 14 residues. This CDR3 is CASSRGRGNTEAFF. As DNA, the CDR3 is TGTGCCAGCAGCCGAGGGAGAGGGAACACTGAAGCTTTCTTT.

The rearrangement links TRBV6-5 to TRBJ2-3; 7 positions match TRBD2. The V and J ends lost 6 bases and 3 bases, in that order; junction bases with no gene match: 6. CDR3 length: 14 amino acids. Per the germline V gene, CDR1 is MNHEY and CDR2 is SVGAGI. DNA for the CDR3: TGTGCCAGCAGCGTAGCGGGCCTGACAGATACGCAGTATTTT. Translating gives CASSVAGLTDTQYF.

The chain employs TRBV6-5 and TRBJ1-3, with 7 bases that match TRBD1. This CDR3 contains 13 residues. In germline, CDR1 is MNHEY, CDR2 SVGAGI. Germline trimming cut 5 bases from V and 9 bases from J; bases unmatched to any gene: 7. The CDR3 is CASSQRQGGTIYF. CDR3 in DNA: TGTGCCAGCAGTCAAAGACAGGGCGGCACCATATATTTT.

The V gene is TRBV6-1, the J gene TRBJ1-2; TRBD1 matches 7 bases. The CDR3 has 13 residues. CDR1 and CDR2 from the germline V gene are MNHNS and SASEGT. V lost 2 bases to trimming and J lost 5 bases; unmatched junction nucleotides: 2. In nucleotides, the CDR3 is TGTGCCAGCAGTGAACAGGGACAGTATGGCTACACCTTC. Translation: CASSEQGQYGYTF.

The V call is TRBV29-1, the J call TRBJ2-7, with 7 positions matching TRBD1. CDR1 and CDR2 (germline): SQVTM, ANQGSEA. This CDR3 has 14 amino acids. After removal of 4 bases from V and 4 bases from J, the junction contained 10 bases not matched to a gene. CDR3 sequence (DNA): TGCAGCGTTGGGGCCGGGACAGCGAAGTACGAGCAGTACTTC. Translating it yields CSVGAGTAKYEQYF.

The chain uses TRBV27 and TRBJ1-5, with 8 bases lining up with TRBD1. The V and J ends lost 6 bases and 6 bases, in that order; junction bases with no gene match: 13. The CDR3 contains 16 residues. Germline values: CDR1 MNHEY, CDR2 SMNVEV (reference sequence). The CDR3 bases are TGTGCCAGCAGACCTTTGTACAGGGGGAAAATTCAGCCCCAGCATTTT. It yields the protein CASRPLYRGKIQPQHF.

The V and J genes are TRBV5-4 and TRBJ1-1, with TRBD1 identical over 9 bases. Germline V gene lookup returns CDR1 SGHNT and CDR2 YYREEE (reference sequence). CDR3 length equals 15 residues. V shed 4 bases and J 6 bases; nucleotides not matched to a gene: 10. The CDR3 protein is CASSPQGAQGAEAFF. CDR3 coding DNA: TGTGCCAGCAGCCCACAGGGGGCGCAGGGGGCTGAAGCTTTCTTT.

The chain joins TRBV9 to TRBJ2-6; a possible D gene is TRBD1 (5 bases). The CDR3 totals 18 residues. Germline V gene lookup returns CDR1 SGDLS and CDR2 YYNGEE. V dropped 3 bases and J dropped 1 base, with 17 bases sitting between them. In nucleotides, the CDR3 is TGTGCCAGCAGCGCGGTCCGAGACACAGGATCTGGGGCCAACGTCCTGACTTTC. Amino acid sequence: CASSAVRDTGSGANVLTF.

There are a few counts of this clone. The chain is built from TRBV10-3 and TRBJ1-1; TRBD1 matches at 8 bases. The length of the CDR3 is 14 residues. Germline V lookup: CDR1 ENHRY, CDR2 SYGVKD. The V segment lost 2 bases and the J segment 2 bases; nucleotides outside the gene matches: 1. The CDR3 here is CAISEGQGNTEAFF. In DNA form, the CDR3 reads TGTGCCATCAGTGAGGGACAGGGAAACACTGAAGCTTTCTTT.

The chain employs TRBV5-5 and TRBJ1-1, with D unresolved. Germline CDR1 and CDR2: SGHKS and YYEKEE (reference sequence). Deletions cut 2 bases from V and 1 base from J, with 15 bases between. CDR3 length: 16 residues. The CDR3 DNA is TGTGCCAGCAGCTTCCGGGCGGGTAGCACGAACACTGAAGCTTTCTTT. The encoded protein is CASSFRAGSTNTEAFF.

The chain couples TRBV10-3 to TRBJ2-3, with TRBD1 identical over 8 bases. V was clipped by 6 bases and J by 4 bases; unmatched bases: 3. In germline, CDR1 is ENHRY, CDR2 SYGVKD. The CDR3 spans 13 residues. In nucleotides, the CDR3 is TGTGCCATCAGAGGACAGGGCTCAGATACGCAGTATTTT. Its protein product is CAIRGQGSDTQYF.

V usage is TRBV28 and J usage is TRBJ2-1; D is possibly TRBD2 (6 bases). The CDR3 sequence is 17 residues long. Deletions cut 5 bases from V and 0 bases from J, with 17 bases between. Looked up from germline, CDR1 is MDHEN and CDR2 is SYDVKM. The CDR3 sequence: CASSTPGGRLSYNEQFF. The CDR3 DNA follows: TGTGCCAGCAGTACCCCTGGTGGGAGGCTCTCCTACAATGAGCAGTTCTTC.

V usage is TRBV19 and J usage is TRBJ1-4; perhaps TRBD1 as D (6 bases). This CDR3 has 14 residues. CDR1 is LNHDA and CDR2 is SQIVND in the germline V gene (reference sequence). Trimming cost V 9 bases and J 8 bases, with 19 bases left between them. This chain's CDR3 is CASHPDFQGEKLFF. The CDR3, as DNA: TGTGCCAGCCACCCGGACTTCCAGGGGGAAAAACTGTTTTTT.

This sequence joins TRBV11-2 and TRBJ2-5, with D unresolved. Trimming stripped 2 bases from V and 5 bases from J, with 12 bases between. CDR3 size: 14 residues. From germline, CDR1 is SGHAT and CDR2 FQNNGV. CDR3 sequence reads: CASSLWARSETQYF. In DNA form, the CDR3 reads TGTGCCAGCAGCTTATGGGCGAGAAGTGAGACCCAGTACTTC.

The V and J genes are TRBV21-1 and TRBJ2-3; the tabulated D call, TRBD2, remains unverified against the DNA. TRBV21-1 counts as a pseudogene. This CDR3 contains 17 residues. CDR3: CASSTSGLAGGADTQYF. The CDR3 DNA sequence: TGTGCCAGCAGCACATCGGGACTAGCGGGAGGGGCAGATACGCAGTATTTT.

The chain joins TRBV7-9 to TRBJ1-2, with TRBD1 identical over 8 bases. From germline, CDR1 is SEHNR and CDR2 FQNEAQ (reference sequence). Trimming at V came to 4 bases and at J to 4 bases, leaving 2 bases not matched to a gene. The CDR3 has 13 residues. This CDR3 reads CASSSTGVYGYTF. The CDR3 bases are TGTGCCAGCAGCTCGACAGGGGTCTATGGCTACACCTTC. Full variable domain (rest looked up from reference TRBV7-9 and TRBJ1-2): DTGVSQNPRHKITKRGQNVTFRCDPISEHNRLYWYRQTLGQGPEFLTYFQNEAQLEKSRLLSDRFSAERPKGSFSTLEIQRTEQGDSAMYLCASSSTGVYGYTFGSGTRLTVV.

This chain joins TRBV19 and TRBJ1-4; 8 bases are a match to TRBD1. CDR1 and CDR2 from the germline V gene are LNHDA and SQIVND (reference sequence). The V segment lost 9 bases and the J segment 8 bases; nucleotides outside the gene matches: 8. The CDR3 loop spans 13 amino acids. This CDR3 is CASEDRGREKLFF. The CDR3 DNA is TGTGCCAGCGAAGACAGGGGACGAGAAAAACTGTTTTTT. Looking up the rest from reference TRBV19 and TRBJ1-4 gives the full variable domain: DGGITQSPKYLFRKEGQNVTLSCEQNLNHDAMYWYRQDPGQGLRLIYYSQIVNDFQKGDIAEGYSVSREKKESFPLTVTSAQKNPTAFYLCASEDRGREKLFFGSGTQLSVL.

This clone is a singleton in its sample. The chain combines TRBV5-1 with TRBJ1-1, with TRBD1 matching over 7 bases. After removal of 4 bases from V and 2 bases from J, the junction contained 8 bases not matched to a gene. Germline V gives CDR1 SGHRS, CDR2 YFSETQ. The CDR3 is 15 amino acids. CDR3 in amino acids: CASSPTTGKNTEAFF. CDR3 DNA: TGCGCCAGCAGCCCCACGACAGGGAAAAACACTGAAGCTTTCTTT.

This clone was found once. The chain employs TRBV9 and TRBJ2-7; tentative D call: TRBD2 (5 bases). The CDR3 has 13 amino acids. Between the trimmed V and J ends, which lost 0 bases and 7 bases, there was a span of 11 bases. Germline-derived CDR1 and CDR2 are SGDLS and YYNGEE. The CDR3 sequence: CASSVAVPGEQYF. CDR3 sequence (DNA): TGTGCCAGCAGCGTAGCGGTACCGGGGGAGCAGTACTTC.

The chain links TRBV9 to TRBJ1-4; a weak D match, TRBD1 (5 bases). Germline-derived CDR1 and CDR2 are SGDLS and YYNGEE. Trimming left V 0 bases short and J 2 bases short, with 8 bases between. The CDR3 extends over 15 amino acids. CDR3 sequence reads: CASSVASGTNEKLFF. CDR3 sequence (DNA): TGTGCCAGCAGCGTAGCGTCAGGGACTAATGAAAAACTGTTTTTT.

This sequence joins TRBV7-9 and TRBJ1-6; 7 positions match TRBD1. V lost 2 bases and J lost 9; bases outside the gene matches: 10. The CDR3 runs to 16 residues. Germline lookup yields CDR1 SEHNR and CDR2 FQNEAQ (reference sequence). CDR3 residues: CASSLMAGGISSPLHF. The CDR3 DNA reads TGTGCCAGCAGCTTAATGGCAGGGGGGATATCTTCACCCCTCCACTTT.

The chain is built from TRBV5-1 and TRBJ2-1; 7 bases agree with TRBD1. Germline V lookup: CDR1 SGHRS, CDR2 YFSETQ. CDR3 length: 15 residues. V lost 1 base to trimming and J lost 1 base; unmatched junction nucleotides: 2. Here the CDR3 reads CASSLTGESYNEQFF. The DNA for the CDR3 is TGCGCCAGCAGCTTGACAGGGGAATCCTACAATGAGCAGTTCTTC.

The gene calls are TRBV2 and TRBJ1-1, with D possibly being TRBD1 (6 bases). The CDR3 loop spans 15 amino acids. Trimming removed 5 bases from V and 5 bases from J, with 18 bases in between. Germline V gene sequence: CDR1 SNHLY, CDR2 FYNNEI. The CDR3 DNA reads TGTGCCAGCAGTAAAAACAGGGTAGTGGGGACTGAAGCTTTCTTT. Protein product: CASSKNRVVGTEAFF.

The rearrangement uses TRBV5-1 and TRBJ2-3; D is ambiguous. Germline V gives CDR1 SGHRS, CDR2 YFSETQ. The CDR3 runs to 15 residues. The germline V and J ends were trimmed by 4 bases and 1 base, with 13 bases remaining between them. The CDR3, as DNA: TGCGCCAGCAGCCCTGACGGAGACCGCACAGATACGCAGTATTTT. Protein sequence: CASSPDGDRTDTQYF.

The chain is built from TRBV27 and TRBJ1-6; 8 nucleotides line up with TRBD1. This CDR3 is 15 amino acids long. V shed 4 bases and J 9 bases; nucleotides not matched to a gene: 8. Germline CDR1 and CDR2: MNHEY and SMNVEV (reference sequence). The CDR3 sequence is CASSSWTGTGSPLHF. The CDR3 nucleotides read TGTGCCAGCAGTTCCTGGACAGGGACGGGTTCACCCCTCCACTTT.

The rearrangement joins TRBV19 to TRBJ2-1; 10 bases are a match to TRBD2. V lost 9 bases to trimming and J lost 0 bases; unmatched junction nucleotides: 11. Germline assignment: CDR1 LNHDA and CDR2 SQIVND (reference sequence). The CDR3 runs 17 residues. The CDR3 DNA is TGTGCCAGCTCACTAGCGGGATTTTTTGACTCCTACAATGAGCAGTTCTTC. Its protein is CASSLAGFFDSYNEQFF.